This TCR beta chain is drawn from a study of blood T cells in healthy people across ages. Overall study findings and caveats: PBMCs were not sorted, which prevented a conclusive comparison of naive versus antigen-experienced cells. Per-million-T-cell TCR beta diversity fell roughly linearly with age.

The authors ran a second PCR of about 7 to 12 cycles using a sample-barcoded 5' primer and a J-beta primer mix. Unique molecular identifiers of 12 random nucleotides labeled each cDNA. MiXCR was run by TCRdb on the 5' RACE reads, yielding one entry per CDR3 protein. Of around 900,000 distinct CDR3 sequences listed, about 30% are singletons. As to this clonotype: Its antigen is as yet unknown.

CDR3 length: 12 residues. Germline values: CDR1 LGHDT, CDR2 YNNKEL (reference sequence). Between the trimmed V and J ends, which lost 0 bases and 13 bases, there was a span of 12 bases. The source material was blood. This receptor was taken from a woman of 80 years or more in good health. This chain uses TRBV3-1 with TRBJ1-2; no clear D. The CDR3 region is CASSQELRGPTF. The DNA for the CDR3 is TGTGCCAGCAGCCAAGAACTTCGCGGGCCCACCTTC.